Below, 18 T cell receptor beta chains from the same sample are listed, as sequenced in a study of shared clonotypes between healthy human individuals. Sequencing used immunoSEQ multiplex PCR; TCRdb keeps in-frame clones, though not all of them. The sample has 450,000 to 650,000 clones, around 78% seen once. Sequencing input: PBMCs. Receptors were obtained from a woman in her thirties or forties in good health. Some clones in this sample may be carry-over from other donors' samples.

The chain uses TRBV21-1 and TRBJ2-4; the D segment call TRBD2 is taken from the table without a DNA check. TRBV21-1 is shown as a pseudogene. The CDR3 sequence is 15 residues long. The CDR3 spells CASSKPLAEKNIQYF. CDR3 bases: TGTGCCAGCAGCAAACCCCTAGCGGAAAAAAACATTCAGTACTTC.

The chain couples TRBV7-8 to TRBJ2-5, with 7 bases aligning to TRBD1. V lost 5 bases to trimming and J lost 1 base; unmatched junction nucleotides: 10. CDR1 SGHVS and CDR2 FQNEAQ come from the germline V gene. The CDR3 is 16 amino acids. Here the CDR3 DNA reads TGTGCCAGCAGCCTAGAGGGACAGAATCTCCAAGAGACCCAGTACTTC. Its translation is CASSLEGQNLQETQYF.

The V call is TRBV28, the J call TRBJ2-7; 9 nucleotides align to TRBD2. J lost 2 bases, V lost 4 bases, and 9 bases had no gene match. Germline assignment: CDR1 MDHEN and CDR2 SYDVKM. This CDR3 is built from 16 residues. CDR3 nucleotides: TGTGCCAGCAGTTCACCGGCTAGCGGGGCGACCTACGAGCAGTACTTC. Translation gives CASSSPASGATYEQYF.

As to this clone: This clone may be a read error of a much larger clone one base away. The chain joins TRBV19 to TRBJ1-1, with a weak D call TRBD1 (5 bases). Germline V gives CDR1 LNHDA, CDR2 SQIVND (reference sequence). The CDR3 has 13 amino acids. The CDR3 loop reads CASSSGLNTEALF. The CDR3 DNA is TGTGCCAGTAGTTCAGGGCTCAACACTGAAGCTTTATTT. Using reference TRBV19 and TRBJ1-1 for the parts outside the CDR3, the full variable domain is DGGITQSPKYLFRKEGQNVTLSCEQNLNHDAMYWYRQDPGQGLRLIYYSQIVNDFQKGDIAEGYSVSREKKESFPLTVTSAQKNPTAFYLCASSSGLNTEALFGQGTRLTVV.

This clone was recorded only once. The CDR3 protein is CASSLAPGLAGVEQFF. In nucleotides, the CDR3 is TGTGCCAGCAGCTTAGCCCCGGGACTAGCGGGGGTTGAGCAGTTCTTC. The chain is built from TRBV11-2 and TRBJ2-1; 14 nucleotides align to TRBD2. Trimming at V came to 1 base and at J to 9 bases, leaving 5 bases not matched to a gene. The CDR3 runs 16 residues. Germline V lookup: CDR1 SGHAT, CDR2 FQNNGV. Based on the CDR3 plus reference TRBV11-2 and TRBJ2-1, the full variable domain is EAGVAQSPRYKIIEKRQSVAFWCNPISGHATLYWYQQILGQGPKLLIQFQNNGVVDDSQLPKDRFSAERLKGVDSTLKIQPAKLEDSAVYLCASSLAPGLAGVEQFFGPGTRLTVL.

CDR3 bases: TGTGCCACAGAAGACCCTTACGAGCAGTACTTC. It translates to CATEDPYEQYF. The chain couples TRBV28 to TRBJ2-7, with D uncertain. V lost 10 bases, J lost 4 bases, and 11 bases lay in between. CDR1 is MDHEN and CDR2 is SYDVKM in the germline V gene. The CDR3 consists of 11 residues.

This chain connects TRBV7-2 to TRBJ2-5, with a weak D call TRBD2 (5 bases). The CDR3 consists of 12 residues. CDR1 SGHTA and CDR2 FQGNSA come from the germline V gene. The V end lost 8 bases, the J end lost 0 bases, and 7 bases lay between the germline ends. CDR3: CASRGDQETQYF. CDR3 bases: TGTGCCAGCCGGGGAGACCAAGAGACCCAGTACTTC.

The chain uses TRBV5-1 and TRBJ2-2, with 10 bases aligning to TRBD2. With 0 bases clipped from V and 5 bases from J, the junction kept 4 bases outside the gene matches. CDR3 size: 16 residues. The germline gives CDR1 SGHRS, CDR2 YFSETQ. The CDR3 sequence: CASSLEGLAQTGELFF. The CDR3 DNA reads TGCGCCAGCAGCTTGGAGGGACTAGCGCAAACCGGGGAGCTGTTTTTT. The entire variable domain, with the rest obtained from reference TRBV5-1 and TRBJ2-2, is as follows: KAGVTQTPRYLIKTRGQQVTLSCSPISGHRSVSWYQQTPGQGLQFLFEYFSETQRNKGNFPGRFSGRQFSNSRSEMNVSTLELGDSALYLCASSLEGLAQTGELFFGEGSRLTVL.

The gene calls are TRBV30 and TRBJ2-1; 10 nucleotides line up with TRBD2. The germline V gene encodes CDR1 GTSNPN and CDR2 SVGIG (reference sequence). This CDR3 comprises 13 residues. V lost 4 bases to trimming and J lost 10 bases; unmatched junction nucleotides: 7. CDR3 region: CAWIAGGFGEQFF. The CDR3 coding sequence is TGTGCCTGGATAGCGGGAGGTTTCGGGGAGCAGTTCTTC.

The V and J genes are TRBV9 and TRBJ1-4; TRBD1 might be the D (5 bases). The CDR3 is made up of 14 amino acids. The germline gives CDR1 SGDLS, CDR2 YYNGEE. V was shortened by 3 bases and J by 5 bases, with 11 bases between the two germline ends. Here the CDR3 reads CASSGGQGNEKLFF. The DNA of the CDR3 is TGTGCCAGCAGCGGCGGGCAGGGCAATGAAAAACTGTTTTTT.

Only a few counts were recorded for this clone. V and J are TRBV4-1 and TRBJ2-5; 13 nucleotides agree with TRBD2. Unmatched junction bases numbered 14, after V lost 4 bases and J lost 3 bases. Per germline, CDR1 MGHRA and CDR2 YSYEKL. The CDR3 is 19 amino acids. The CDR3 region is CASSRGLAGTGGPKETQYF. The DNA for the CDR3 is TGCGCCAGCAGCCGGGGACTAGCGGGAACCGGGGGACCCAAAGAGACCCAGTACTTC.

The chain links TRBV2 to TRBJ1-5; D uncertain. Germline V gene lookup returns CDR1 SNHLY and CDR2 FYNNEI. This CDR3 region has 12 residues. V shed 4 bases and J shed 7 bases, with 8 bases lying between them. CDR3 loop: CASSVAHQPQHF. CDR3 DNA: TGTGCCAGCAGTGTTGCACACCAGCCCCAGCATTTT.

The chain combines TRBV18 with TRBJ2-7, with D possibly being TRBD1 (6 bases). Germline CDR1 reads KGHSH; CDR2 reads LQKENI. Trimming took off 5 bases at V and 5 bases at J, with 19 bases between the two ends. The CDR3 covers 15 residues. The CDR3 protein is CASSYYYRAEDEQYF. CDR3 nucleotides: TGTGCCAGCTCATACTATTACAGGGCTGAAGACGAGCAGTACTTC. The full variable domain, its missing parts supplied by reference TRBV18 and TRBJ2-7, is NAGVMQNPRHLVRRRGQEARLRCSPMKGHSHVYWYRQLPEEGLKFMVYLQKENIIDESGMPKERFSAEFPKEGPSILRIQQVVRGDSAAYFCASSYYYRAEDEQYFGPGTRLTVT.

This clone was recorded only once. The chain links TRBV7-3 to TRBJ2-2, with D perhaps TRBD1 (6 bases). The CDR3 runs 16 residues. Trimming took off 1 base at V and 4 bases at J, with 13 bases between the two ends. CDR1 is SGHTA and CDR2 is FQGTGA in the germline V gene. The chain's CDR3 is CASSLNSGQSTGELFF. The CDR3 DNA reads TGTGCCAGCAGCTTAAATTCCGGACAGAGCACCGGGGAGCTGTTTTTT.

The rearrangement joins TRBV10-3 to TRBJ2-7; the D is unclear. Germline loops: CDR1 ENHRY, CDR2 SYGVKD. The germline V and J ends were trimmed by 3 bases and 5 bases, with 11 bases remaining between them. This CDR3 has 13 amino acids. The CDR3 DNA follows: TGTGCCATCAGTGACAGGCCGATGGACGAGCAGTACTTC. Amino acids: CAISDRPMDEQYF.

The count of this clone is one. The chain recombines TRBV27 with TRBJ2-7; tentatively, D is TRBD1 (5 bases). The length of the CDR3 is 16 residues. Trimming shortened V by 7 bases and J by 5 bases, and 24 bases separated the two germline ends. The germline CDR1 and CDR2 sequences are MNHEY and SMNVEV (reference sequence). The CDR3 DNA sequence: TGTGCCAGCACCCCCCTGGCGGAAACAGGAATCCACGAGCAGTACTTC. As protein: CASTPLAETGIHEQYF.

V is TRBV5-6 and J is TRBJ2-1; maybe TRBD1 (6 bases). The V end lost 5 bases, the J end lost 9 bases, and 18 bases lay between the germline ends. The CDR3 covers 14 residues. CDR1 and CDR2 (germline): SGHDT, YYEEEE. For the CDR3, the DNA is TGTGCCAGCAGTATAAGGGGGACGAGGAGTGAGCAGTTCTTC. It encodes CASSIRGTRSEQFF.

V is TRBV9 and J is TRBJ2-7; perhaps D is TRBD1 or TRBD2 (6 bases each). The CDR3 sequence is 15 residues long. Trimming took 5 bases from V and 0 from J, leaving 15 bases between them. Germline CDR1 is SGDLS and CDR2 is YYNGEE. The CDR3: CASSGGQGNSYEQYF. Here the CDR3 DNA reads TGTGCCAGCAGTGGGGGGCAGGGTAACTCCTACGAGCAGTACTTC.